A single sample gave rise to the 3 T cell receptor beta chains below, sequenced in a study of Ad26.COV2.S vaccination and SARS-CoV-2 variants. Treatment here: 15 to 20 received Ad26.COV2.S at low or high dose, single or two shots; several received placebo; per-sample allocation not given. All samples were drawn on day 63, counting from the first vaccine or placebo injection. The data were produced by immunoSEQ multiplex PCR, yet TCRdb's version contains in-frame clones alone and is incomplete. The sample consists of about 350,000 clones, approximately 86% of them appearing once. This sample comprised peripheral blood, obtained in a trial of Ad26.COV2.S vaccine versus placebo. Receptors were obtained from a person between 18 and 65 years old who received the Ad26.COV2.S COVID-19 vaccine or a placebo.

The chain joins TRBV10-2 to TRBJ2-4; TRBD2 matches at 8 bases. CDR1 and CDR2 from the germline V gene are WSHSY and SAAADI. The CDR3 is 17 amino acids. J lost 0 bases, V lost 4 bases, and 8 bases had no gene match. DNA for the CDR3: TGCGCCAGCAGTGGAGACGGGGGGGCCCTAGCCAAAAACATTCAGTACTTC. The encoded protein is CASSGDGGALAKNIQYF.

This chain joins TRBV5-1 and TRBJ2-7, with 7 bases that match TRBD1. This CDR3 spans 14 amino acids. V trimming: 2 bases; J trimming: 3 bases; junction bases outside the gene matches: 5. Germline CDR1 reads SGHRS; CDR2 reads YFSETQ. The CDR3 is CASSFRDRDYEQYF. The CDR3 DNA reads as TGCGCCAGCAGCTTCCGGGACAGAGACTACGAGCAGTACTTC.

The genes are TRBV5-1 and TRBJ2-1; D is unclear. The V end was cut by 0 bases, the J end by 0 bases, with 7 bases between. CDR1 is SGHRS, CDR2 YFSETQ, per germline. The CDR3 is 15 amino acids. CDR3 coding DNA: TGCGCCAGCAGCTTGGAAGAGAGCTCCTACAATGAGCAGTTCTTC. Its protein is CASSLEESSYNEQFF.